This TCR beta chain was identified during a study of T-cell memory formation after mild COVID-19. TCRdb re-derived calls from the 5' RACE reads in MiXCR, one entry per CDR3 protein. This sample has approximately 150,000 distinct CDR3 sequences, with around 15% found just once. This clonotype appeared many times. Sequencing was performed on PBMCs or a T cell subset sorted from them (not recorded which). The clonotype was recovered from an adult woman who had mild COVID-19 (a few samples of this study predate the infection). Cell type and time point are not known.

The CDR3 DNA reads as TGCGCCAGCAGCTTGGGTCCTAGCGGGCGATCTTACGAGCAGTACTTC. Amino acids: CASSLGPSGRSYEQYF. The gene calls are TRBV5-1 and TRBJ2-7; 8 bases agree with TRBD2. The CDR3 has 16 amino acids. Germline CDR1 SGHRS, CDR2 YFSETQ. The trim removed 0 bases at V and 4 bases at J, leaving 9 bases unmatched.